This T cell receptor beta chain was sequenced for a study of breast tumors, draining lymph nodes, adjacent tissues. The sample holds many counts of this clonotype. Its antigen remains unknown. Whole-study findings and limits: Luminal-like breast cancer showed significantly higher tumor–nontumor repertoire similarity than basal-like. Tumor T cell lymph node origin was a supported hypothesis, not proven. Tumor TCR diversity was below lymph nodes but above nontumor tissue.

The CDR3 runs to 13 residues. Germline lookup yields CDR1 KGHSH and CDR2 LQKENI. Deletions cut 4 bases from V and 8 bases from J, with 11 bases between. One entry per CDR3 protein, called by TCRdb with MiXCR from the multiplex PCR reads. The sample consists of over 200,000 distinct CDR3 sequences, less than 40% of them appearing once. Samples came from axillary lymph nodes draining the breast cancer. The rearrangement joins TRBV18 to TRBJ1-4, with unresolved D. The specimen was axillary lymph node tissue. The clonotype was recovered from a female donor with breast cancer. Some clones in this sample may be carry-over from other donors' samples. The CDR3 spells CASSQGLEEKLFF. In DNA, the CDR3 is TGTGCCAGCTCACAAGGTCTGGAAGAAAAACTGTTTTTT.